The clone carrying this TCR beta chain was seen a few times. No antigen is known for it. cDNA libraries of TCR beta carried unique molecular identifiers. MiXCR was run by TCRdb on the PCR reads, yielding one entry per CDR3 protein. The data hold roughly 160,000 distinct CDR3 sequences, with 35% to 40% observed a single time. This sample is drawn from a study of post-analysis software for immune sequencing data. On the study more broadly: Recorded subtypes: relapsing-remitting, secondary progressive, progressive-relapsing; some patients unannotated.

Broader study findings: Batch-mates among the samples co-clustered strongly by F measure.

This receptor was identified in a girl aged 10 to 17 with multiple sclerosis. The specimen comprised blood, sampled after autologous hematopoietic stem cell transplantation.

As DNA, the CDR3 is TGTGCCAGCAGCTTGGCAGGGTCTTCTGGGGCCAACGTCCTGACTTTC. Protein product: CASSLAGSSGANVLTF. The genes are TRBV7-9 and TRBJ2-6; tentative D call: TRBD1 (5 bases). The germline gives CDR1 SEHNR, CDR2 FQNEAQ (reference sequence). Trimming cost V 3 bases and J 1 base, with 10 bases left between them. CDR3 length: 16 residues.